This TCR beta chain was observed in a study of shared clonotypes between healthy human individuals (dated by TCRdb to 2018 to 2021). The study in broad terms: Two women and three men aged 18 to 49 years were included in the cohort. Blood TCR repertoires of several healthy adults were deeply sequenced to estimate repertoire size and the extent of clonotype sharing between individuals. To increase sequencing depth and limit assay-specific biases, different laboratories used diverse techniques to prepare libraries and sequence TCR repertoires. Between about 0.85 and 9.5 billion PBMCs per donor were obtained by leukapheresis. Broad study findings and their caveats: Pairwise subsampling indicated that sequencing depth was expected to affect the degree of clonotype sharing among donors. Because the study included only a small number of donors, the genetic and exposure-history diversity represented was limited. Sampling was limited to blood, and TCR repertoires in tissue likely differ from TCR repertoires in blood.

This clone was observed many times. Its cognate antigen has yet to be identified. No base quality values were provided; no much bigger clone lies one nucleotide off. Donors were healthy HIV-negative adults with no recently reported acute infections or vaccinations. All donors were Caucasian adults living in Nashville, Tennessee, USA. For unsorted samples, roughly 91 million PBMCs were counted, and genomic DNA was extracted using the QIAamp DNA Blood Mini kit. Blood was obtained by leukapheresis, after which PBMCs were separated by Ficoll-Histopaque density gradient centrifugation and cryopreserved in liquid nitrogen vapor phase. Using the deep immunoSEQ assay, multiplex PCR amplified TCR CDR3 regions from genomic DNA. For each cell subset, the extracted genomic DNA was distributed evenly across all wells of several immunoSEQ 96-well plates, and each plate served as one replicate. For unsorted PBMC, each replicate PCR was loaded with about 270 ng genomic DNA, equivalent to 25,000 to 35,000 T cell genomes. Ten immunoSEQ deep assay plates were used to sequence unsorted PBMC genomic DNA. Purified libraries were measured with a Qubit 3.0 fluorometer, size-checked on a Bioanalyzer 2100, and measured again with the KAPA Library Quantification kit. Every immunoSEQ 96-well plate was sequenced on a dedicated single-read 150-cycle Illumina NextSeq 550 flow cell. Regarding the original processing steps: Because the immunoSEQ output held only junctional sequences and lacked quality scores, the filtering could not match the filtering applied to full-length reads. Sequences were annotated with PyIR, a Python wrapper for IgBLAST v1.9, using IMGT germline references to assign V/J genes and CDR3. Any read was removed if the V/J assignment was weak (E-value above 1e-6), the CDR3 was missing, or the read contained stop codons, out-of-frame junctions, or ambiguous translated residues. V3J clonotypes were defined as sequences sharing an identical inferred V gene, J gene, and CDR3 amino acid sequence. To compute the percentage overlap between repertoires, the number of shared unique clonotypes was divided by the size of the smaller repertoire. Three approaches were used to assess repertoire richness: RTK rarefaction, the Chao1 estimator, and Recon v2.1 estimates of unobserved clonotypes. Imported from immuneACCESS, the table was reduced by TCRdb to in-frame sequences with V and J called. These copies leave out some clones; in studies compared against another copy, an unresolved V gene accounts for under half, and the cause of the remainder is not known. D and trimming come from the DNA, and the V and J calls and clone size come from that table. The sample table records hundreds of thousands of clones; about four fifths of these occur just once. The ten top clones hold about 13% of the sample.

The junction carries 20 bases between V and J, which are trimmed by 5 bases and 0 bases respectively. The CDR3 has 18 amino acids, counting the end cysteine and phenylalanine. Kept here is only the CDR3 DNA, which spans 54 bases and is read in frame from base 1. CDR1 and CDR2 are drawn from the germline V gene (reference sequence): PRHDT, FYEKMQ. Here the chain combines TRBV13 and TRBJ2-1, with TRBD2 perhaps the D gene, on 6 matching bases. This clonotype originated in a woman in her thirties or forties in good health. Some clones in this sample may be carry-over from other donors' samples. The sample taken for sequencing was PBMCs. The bases read TGTGCCAGCAGCCAGGGACTCGTCGAGCCCTCCTCCTACAATGAGCAGTTCTTC. It translates as CASSQGLVEPSSYNEQFF.